This is a list of T cell receptor beta chains from one sample in a study of blood T cells in healthy people across ages. TCRdb reprocessed the 5' RACE reads with MiXCR, giving one entry per CDR3 protein. The sample has more than 600,000 distinct CDR3 sequences, just under 25% seen once. These data also formed part of another study, on T cells of mothers and their children.

The sample was blood. The receptors shown here come from a boy between 10 and 17 years old in good health. Each CDR3 is given with its conserved first and last residue. Each record gives: D gene, clone size, V gene, J gene, CDR3 DNA, CDR3 protein. A D gene is named only where the DNA matches it firmly. Not all rows give a size; the values are once, few, many and, for expanded clones, a class.

d_gene: -
abundance: -
v_gene: TRBV27
j_gene: TRBJ1-1
CDR3nt: TGTGCCAGCGGAAGAGGGGCCCTGAACACTGAAGCTTTCTTT
CDR3aa: CASGRGALNTEAFF

d_gene: TRBD1
abundance: -
v_gene: TRBV9
j_gene: TRBJ2-1
CDR3nt: TGTGCCAGCGGCGGAAAGACAGGGATCTTGAATGAGCAGTTCTTC
CDR3aa: CASGGKTGILNEQFF

d_gene: -
abundance: few
v_gene: TRBV6-6
j_gene: TRBJ2-5
CDR3nt: TGTGCCAGCAGTTACTCGGGCGGGGAGGCACCAGAGACCCAGTACTTC
CDR3aa: CASSYSGGEAPETQYF

d_gene: TRBD1
abundance: -
v_gene: TRBV7-2
j_gene: TRBJ1-4
CDR3nt: TGTGCCAGCAGCTTAGCGCTTAAGGGGGCTGGAGAAAAACTGTTTTTT
CDR3aa: CASSLALKGAGEKLFF

d_gene: TRBD2
abundance: few
v_gene: TRBV20-1
j_gene: TRBJ2-7
CDR3nt: TGCAGTGGCTCAGCGGGAGCCTCCTACGAGCAGTACTTC
CDR3aa: CSGSAGASYEQYF

d_gene: -
abundance: few
v_gene: TRBV24-1
j_gene: TRBJ1-1
CDR3nt: TGTGCCACCAGTGCAGGAAAGGGAGCTGAAGCTTTCTTT
CDR3aa: CATSAGKGAEAFF

d_gene: TRBD2
abundance: few
v_gene: TRBV7-6
j_gene: TRBJ2-1
CDR3nt: TGTGCCAGCAGCTCAGAATTAGCGGGAGCGCTTGAGCAGTTCTTC
CDR3aa: CASSSELAGALEQFF

d_gene: TRBD2
abundance: -
v_gene: TRBV6-1
j_gene: TRBJ2-2
CDR3nt: TGTGCCAGCAGTGAAGTGGGGCGCGGGAGTGCCACCGGGGAGCTGTTTTTT
CDR3aa: CASSEVGRGSATGELFF

d_gene: -
abundance: -
v_gene: TRBV7-2
j_gene: TRBJ2-3
CDR3nt: TGTGCCAGCAGCTTAGCCGGGTCGTACTACACAGATACGCAGTATTTT
CDR3aa: CASSLAGSYYTDTQYF

d_gene: TRBD2
abundance: few
v_gene: TRBV7-9
j_gene: TRBJ2-5
CDR3nt: TGTGCCAGCAGACTAGCGGAGACCCAGTACTTC
CDR3aa: CASRLAETQYF

d_gene: TRBD1
abundance: -
v_gene: TRBV6-5
j_gene: TRBJ1-2
CDR3nt: TGTGCCAGCAGGACAGGGCCCCATGGCTACACCTTC
CDR3aa: CASRTGPHGYTF

d_gene: TRBD1
abundance: -
v_gene: TRBV20-1
j_gene: TRBJ2-7
CDR3nt: TGCAGTGCTAGAGAAAACAGGGGGCTGTACGAGCAGTACTTC
CDR3aa: CSARENRGLYEQYF

d_gene: -
abundance: few
v_gene: TRBV10-3
j_gene: TRBJ2-1
CDR3nt: TGTGCCATCACTTCTGGGCAGGTCAATTTCAATGAGCAGTTCTTC
CDR3aa: CAITSGQVNFNEQFF

d_gene: -
abundance: few
v_gene: TRBV5-5
j_gene: TRBJ1-2
CDR3nt: TGTGCCAGCAGCTTGTTTTCCGGCAGTAACTATGGCTACACCTTC
CDR3aa: CASSLFSGSNYGYTF

d_gene: -
abundance: -
v_gene: TRBV5-6
j_gene: TRBJ2-7
CDR3nt: TGTGCCAGCAGCCATCTTTCCGGCGGGATTCATGGAGAGCAGTACTTC
CDR3aa: CASSHLSGGIHGEQYF

d_gene: -
abundance: -
v_gene: TRBV12-3/TRBV12-4
j_gene: TRBJ1-2
CDR3nt: TGTGCCAGCAGTTTGGGCTGTGGCTACACCTTC
CDR3aa: CASSLGCGYTF

d_gene: TRBD1
abundance: few
v_gene: TRBV5-1
j_gene: TRBJ2-2
CDR3nt: TGCGCCAGCAGCCCGGACAGGTACACCGGGGAGCTGTTTTTT
CDR3aa: CASSPDRYTGELFF

d_gene: -
abundance: -
v_gene: TRBV9
j_gene: TRBJ2-7
CDR3nt: TGTGCCAGCAGCGTAGACCGGGGTGAGCAGTACTTC
CDR3aa: CASSVDRGEQYF

d_gene: TRBD2
abundance: few
v_gene: TRBV7-2
j_gene: TRBJ2-5
CDR3nt: TGTGCCAGCAGCTTAGAACTACTAGCGGGTGGGGAGACCCAGTACTTC
CDR3aa: CASSLELLAGGETQYF

d_gene: TRBD2
abundance: -
v_gene: TRBV12-3/TRBV12-4
j_gene: TRBJ2-3
CDR3nt: TGTGCCAGCAGGGGATTTAGCGGGGGGTCGGCAGATACGCAGTATTTT
CDR3aa: CASRGFSGGSADTQYF

d_gene: TRBD2
abundance: few
v_gene: TRBV10-3
j_gene: TRBJ2-5
CDR3nt: TGTGCCATCAGTGTCATAGCGGGAGGAGAGACCCAGTACTTC
CDR3aa: CAISVIAGGETQYF

d_gene: -
abundance: -
v_gene: TRBV28
j_gene: TRBJ2-3
CDR3nt: TGTGCCAGCAGTTTTTGGCAGGCCGGATCCACAGATACGCAGTATTTT
CDR3aa: CASSFWQAGSTDTQYF

d_gene: -
abundance: few
v_gene: TRBV4-1
j_gene: TRBJ2-7
CDR3nt: TGCGCCAGCAGCCAAGTGAACGGGGTCAGCGAGCAGTACTTC
CDR3aa: CASSQVNGVSEQYF

d_gene: -
abundance: few
v_gene: TRBV20-1
j_gene: TRBJ2-3
CDR3nt: TGCAGCGCCCACCTGTCTGCAGATACGCAGTATTTT
CDR3aa: CSAHLSADTQYF

d_gene: -
abundance: -
v_gene: TRBV5-1
j_gene: TRBJ2-7
CDR3nt: TGCGCCAGCAGCTTGGAAGTAGGGATTTACGAGCAGTACTTC
CDR3aa: CASSLEVGIYEQYF

d_gene: -
abundance: once
v_gene: TRBV7-2
j_gene: TRBJ1-4
CDR3nt: TGTGCCAGCAGCTTAGGACGGCGAACTAATGAAAAACTGTTTTTT
CDR3aa: CASSLGRRTNEKLFF

d_gene: -
abundance: few
v_gene: TRBV5-1
j_gene: TRBJ2-6
CDR3nt: TGCGCCAGCAGCTTGGATTCGTTAGGCACTTTCTCTGGGGCCAACGTCCTGACTTTC
CDR3aa: CASSLDSLGTFSGANVLTF

d_gene: TRBD1
abundance: few
v_gene: TRBV12-3/TRBV12-4
j_gene: TRBJ1-4
CDR3nt: TGTGCCAGCAGAATTGGACAGGGGGCATGGTTAGAAAAACTGTTTTTT
CDR3aa: CASRIGQGAWLEKLFF

d_gene: -
abundance: few
v_gene: TRBV3-1
j_gene: TRBJ2-7
CDR3nt: TGTGCCAGCAGCCAAGCCTTTGGCGAGCAGTACTTC
CDR3aa: CASSQAFGEQYF

d_gene: -
abundance: -
v_gene: TRBV2
j_gene: TRBJ2-2
CDR3nt: TGTGCCAGCAAGGCGGTTGGCGCGAACACCGGGGAGCTGTTTTTT
CDR3aa: CASKAVGANTGELFF

d_gene: TRBD1
abundance: few
v_gene: TRBV2
j_gene: TRBJ2-7
CDR3nt: TGTGCCAGCAGTGACCCTGGGACAGTAACCTACGAGCAGTACTTC
CDR3aa: CASSDPGTVTYEQYF

d_gene: -
abundance: few
v_gene: TRBV20-1
j_gene: TRBJ2-5
CDR3nt: TGCAGTGCTAGGGTAGGGGGGGGGAAACAAGAGACCCAGTACTTC
CDR3aa: CSARVGGGKQETQYF

d_gene: -
abundance: few
v_gene: TRBV2
j_gene: TRBJ1-4
CDR3nt: TGTGCCAGCAGTGAGGTCGTTGAAAAACTGTTTTTT
CDR3aa: CASSEVVEKLFF

d_gene: -
abundance: few
v_gene: TRBV29-1
j_gene: TRBJ1-4
CDR3nt: TGCAGCGTGGCCAGGGCAACTAATGAAAAACTGTTTTTT
CDR3aa: CSVARATNEKLFF

d_gene: TRBD1
abundance: -
v_gene: TRBV29-1
j_gene: TRBJ2-3
CDR3nt: TGCAGCGTTGGCGGGACAGGGGGAATAGATACGCAGTATTTT
CDR3aa: CSVGGTGGIDTQYF

d_gene: -
abundance: -
v_gene: TRBV29-1
j_gene: TRBJ2-7
CDR3nt: TGCAGCGTTGGGGGGAGTACCAACGAGCAGTACTTC
CDR3aa: CSVGGSTNEQYF

d_gene: -
abundance: -
v_gene: TRBV12-3/TRBV12-4
j_gene: TRBJ2-1
CDR3nt: TGTGCCAGCAGCTCCCACGGGGGAGGCAATGAGCAGTTCTTC
CDR3aa: CASSSHGGGNEQFF

d_gene: TRBD2
abundance: -
v_gene: TRBV12-3/TRBV12-4
j_gene: TRBJ2-1
CDR3nt: TGTGCCAGCAGTTCTCTAGCGGGGGGGCCCCAGCAGTTCTTC
CDR3aa: CASSSLAGGPQQFF

d_gene: TRBD2
abundance: -
v_gene: TRBV7-2
j_gene: TRBJ2-4
CDR3nt: TGTGCCAGCAGCCCGGAGGGACTAGGGGATGGAAACATTCAGTACTTC
CDR3aa: CASSPEGLGDGNIQYF

d_gene: -
abundance: -
v_gene: TRBV7-2
j_gene: TRBJ2-3
CDR3nt: TGTGCCAGCAGCTTTGAGGGGGGAGACACAGATACGCAGTATTTT
CDR3aa: CASSFEGGDTDTQYF

d_gene: TRBD2
abundance: -
v_gene: TRBV13
j_gene: TRBJ2-1
CDR3nt: TGTGCCAGCAGCTGGACTAGCGGAAAAAGGGGCATCGATGGGCAGTTCTTC
CDR3aa: CASSWTSGKRGIDGQFF